This T cell receptor (beta chain) was profiled in a study of T-cell reconstitution after alpha-beta-depleted transplantation in children. General study points: There were some patients whose high TCRbeta diversity at day 60 came from surviving recipient T cells and thymic progenitors. It was newly produced T cells that mostly accounted for T-cell counts and diversity one year after transplant. Expanded graft clones numbering several hundred reportedly gave rise to alpha-beta T cells about two months after transplant.

A single count supports this clonotype. Its specificity is not known. Unique molecular identifiers tagged the TCRbeta library. TCRdb used MiXCR to reprocess the PCR reads, holding one entry per CDR3 protein. The sample shows 400,000 to 450,000 distinct CDR3 sequences, 43% of them seen only once. From germline, CDR1 is MDHEN and CDR2 SYDVKM. Trimming took off 2 bases at V and 0 bases at J, with 12 bases between the two ends. The CDR3 totals 16 residues. The sample was PBMCs, taken before TCRalphabeta/CD19-depleted stem cell transplant. The receptor was derived from a girl aged 2 to 10 with aplastic anemia, due to receive a stem cell transplant. The V call is TRBV28, the J call TRBJ2-3; D gene uncertain. The CDR3 DNA sequence: TGTGCCAGCAGTTTACGCGGCACCCTGAGCACAGATACGCAGTATTTT. Its translation is CASSLRGTLSTDTQYF.